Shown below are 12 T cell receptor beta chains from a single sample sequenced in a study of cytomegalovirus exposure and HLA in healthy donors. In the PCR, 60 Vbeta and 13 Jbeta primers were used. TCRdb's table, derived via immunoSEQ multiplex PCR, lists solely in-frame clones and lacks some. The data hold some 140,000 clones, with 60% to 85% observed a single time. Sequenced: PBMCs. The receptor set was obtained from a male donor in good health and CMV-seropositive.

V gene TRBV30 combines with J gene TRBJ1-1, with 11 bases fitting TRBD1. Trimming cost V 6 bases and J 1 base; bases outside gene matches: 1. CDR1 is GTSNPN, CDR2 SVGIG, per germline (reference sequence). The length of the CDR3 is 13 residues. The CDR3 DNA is TGTGCCTGCGGGACAGGGGGGAACACTGAAGCTTTCTTT. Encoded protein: CACGTGGNTEAFF.

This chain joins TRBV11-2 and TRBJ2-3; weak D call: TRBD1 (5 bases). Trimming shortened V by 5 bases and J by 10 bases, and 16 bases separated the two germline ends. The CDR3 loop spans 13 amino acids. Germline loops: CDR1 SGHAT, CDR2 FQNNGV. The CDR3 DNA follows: TGTGCCAGCAGCGATCGCCCAGGGCTGCCGCAGTATTTT. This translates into CASSDRPGLPQYF.

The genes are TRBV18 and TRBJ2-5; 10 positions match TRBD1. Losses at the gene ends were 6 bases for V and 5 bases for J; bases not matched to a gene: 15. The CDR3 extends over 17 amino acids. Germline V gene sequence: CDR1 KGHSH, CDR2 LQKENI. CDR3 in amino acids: CASSLGPGQGSRETQYF. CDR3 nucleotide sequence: TGTGCCAGCTCCCTAGGACCGGGACAGGGGAGCAGGGAGACCCAGTACTTC.

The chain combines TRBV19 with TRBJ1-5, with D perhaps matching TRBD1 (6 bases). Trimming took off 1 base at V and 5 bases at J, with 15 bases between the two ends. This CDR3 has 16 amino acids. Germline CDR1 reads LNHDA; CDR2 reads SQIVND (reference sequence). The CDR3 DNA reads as TGTGCCAGTAGTATAGCCCAGGGGCCCGGATATCAGCCCCAGCATTTT. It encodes CASSIAQGPGYQPQHF. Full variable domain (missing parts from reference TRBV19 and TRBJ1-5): DGGITQSPKYLFRKEGQNVTLSCEQNLNHDAMYWYRQDPGQGLRLIYYSQIVNDFQKGDIAEGYSVSREKKESFPLTVTSAQKNPTAFYLCASSIAQGPGYQPQHFGDGTRLSIL.

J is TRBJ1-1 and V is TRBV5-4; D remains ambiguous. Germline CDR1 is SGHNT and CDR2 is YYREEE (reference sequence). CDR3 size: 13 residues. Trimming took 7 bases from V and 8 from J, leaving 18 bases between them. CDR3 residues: CASQAWQAREAFF. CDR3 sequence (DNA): TGTGCCAGCCAAGCTTGGCAGGCTCGGGAAGCTTTCTTT.

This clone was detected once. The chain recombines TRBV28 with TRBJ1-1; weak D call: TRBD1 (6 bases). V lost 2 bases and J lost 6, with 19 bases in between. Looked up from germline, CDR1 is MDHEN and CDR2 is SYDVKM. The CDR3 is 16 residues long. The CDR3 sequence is CASSLRWGGRRPEAFF. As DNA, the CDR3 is TGTGCCAGCAGTTTACGGTGGGGGGGGCGCAGGCCTGAAGCTTTCTTT. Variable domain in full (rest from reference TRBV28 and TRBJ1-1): DVKVTQSSRYLVKRTGEKVFLECVQDMDHENMFWYRQDPGLGLRLIYFSYDVKMKEKGDIPEGYSVSREKKERFSLILESASTNQTSMYLCASSLRWGGRRPEAFFGQGTRLTVV.

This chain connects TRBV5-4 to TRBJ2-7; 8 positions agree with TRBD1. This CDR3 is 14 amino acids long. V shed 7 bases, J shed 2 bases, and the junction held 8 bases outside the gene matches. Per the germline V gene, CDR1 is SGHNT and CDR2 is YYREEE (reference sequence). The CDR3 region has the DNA TGTGCCAGCCAGCAGGACAGGGTTACCTACGAGCAGTACTTC. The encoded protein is CASQQDRVTYEQYF.

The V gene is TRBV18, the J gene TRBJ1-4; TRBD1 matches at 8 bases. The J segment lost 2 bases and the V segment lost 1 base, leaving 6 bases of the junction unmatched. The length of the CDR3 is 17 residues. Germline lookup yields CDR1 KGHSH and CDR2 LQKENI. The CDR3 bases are TGTGCCAGCTCACCACGAGCAGGGGGCGCGACTAATGAAAAACTGTTTTTT. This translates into CASSPRAGGATNEKLFF. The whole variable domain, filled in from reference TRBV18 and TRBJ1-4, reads NAGVMQNPRHLVRRRGQEARLRCSPMKGHSHVYWYRQLPEEGLKFMVYLQKENIIDESGMPKERFSAEFPKEGPSILRIQQVVRGDSAAYFCASSPRAGGATNEKLFFGSGTQLSVL.

In DNA form, the CDR3 reads TGTGCCAGCAGTTCCACGGGAGGGTCGGTTGGCGAGCAGTACTTC. Protein: CASSSTGGSVGEQYF. The rearrangement uses TRBV6-5 and TRBJ2-7; 8 bases line up with TRBD2. V was clipped by 4 bases and J by 6 bases; unmatched bases: 11. The CDR3 spans 15 residues. Germline CDR1 is MNHEY and CDR2 is SVGAGI.

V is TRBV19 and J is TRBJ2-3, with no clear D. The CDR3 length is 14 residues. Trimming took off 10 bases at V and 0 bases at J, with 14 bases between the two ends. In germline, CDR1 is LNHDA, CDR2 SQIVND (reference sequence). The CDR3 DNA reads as TGTGCCACCTTACCCCAGTCAAGCACAGATACGCAGTATTTT. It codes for CATLPQSSTDTQYF.

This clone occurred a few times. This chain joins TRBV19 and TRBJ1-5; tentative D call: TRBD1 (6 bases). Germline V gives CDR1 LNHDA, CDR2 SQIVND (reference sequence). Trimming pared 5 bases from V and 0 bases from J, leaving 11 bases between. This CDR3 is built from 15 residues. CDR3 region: CASSDRRASNQPQHF. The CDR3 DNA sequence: TGTGCCAGTAGTGACAGGCGAGCTAGCAATCAGCCCCAGCATTTT.

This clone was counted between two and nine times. This CDR3 is CASSLGLRQGARGRGYTF. In nucleotides, the CDR3 is TGTGCCAGCAGCTTAGGTCTCCGACAGGGGGCTCGGGGACGAGGCTACACCTTC. The chain joins TRBV11-2 to TRBJ1-2, with TRBD1 identical over 10 bases. This CDR3 region has 18 residues. The J segment lost 8 bases and the V segment lost 1 base, leaving 16 bases of the junction unmatched. The germline V gene has CDR1 SGHAT and CDR2 FQNNGV.